The present TCR beta chain was sequenced within a study of shared clonotypes between healthy human individuals. Study outcomes and limitations: A reduction in generation probabilities was seen for non-shared clonotypes relative to those shared by all four donors. The genetic and exposure-history diversity represented was limited by few donors.

For every subset, genomic DNA was evenly distributed across several immunoSEQ plates. Some clones are missing from TCRdb's copy, which holds only in-frame ones; the method was immunoSEQ multiplex PCR. The data show around 2.1 million clones, with around 95% seen just once and 0.1% to 0.15% held by the top ten. With 7 bases clipped from V and 9 bases from J, the junction kept 8 bases outside the gene matches. The CDR3 has 12 residues. CDR1 is SEHNR, CDR2 FQNEAQ, per germline (reference sequence). As concerns this clone: Its antigen is not identified.

The J gene is TRBJ2-7, the V gene TRBV7-9; TRBD2 agrees at 8 bases. The sample was naive CD4+ T cells sorted from blood. Specified subset: CD45RA+ positively selected. This sequence was found in a man between 18 and 35 years old in good health. CDR3 loop: CASTNSGGRQYF. CDR3 DNA sequence: TGTGCCAGCACTAATTCGGGAGGGCGGCAGTACTTC.